This T cell receptor (beta chain) was captured by sequencing in a study of regulatory T cells in long-lasting Graves disease (dated by TCRdb to about 2021). Broadly, across the study: In the newly diagnosed Graves' disease group, patients had been taking antithyroid drugs for less than 3 months. This study used TCR sequencing and RNA sequencing of peripheral blood to compare persistent Graves' disease patients against newly diagnosed Graves' disease patients. The study was conducted in China and was registered as a clinical trial. A total of around 35 samples were covered by TCR sequencing, comprising roughly 13 persistent and around 20 newly diagnosed Graves' disease patients.

This clonotype was counted at least ten times. Its cognate antigen has yet to be identified. Base qualities are not provided; no much larger clone lies one nucleotide away. Overall results and qualifications from the work: Patients with persistent disease shared more public clonotypes (fewer than 3,000) than newly diagnosed patients did (nearly 1,000). Preferential use of TRBV28, TRBJ1-2 and TRBJ2-5 was observed in persistent disease, whereas TRBV20-1 and TRBJ2-1 were favored in newly diagnosed disease. Compared with newly diagnosed patients, persistent Graves' disease patients had lower TCR Shannon entropy and fewer highly expanded clones, which suggests clonal expansion. The authors acknowledged the small sample size as a limitation that may reduce accuracy. Sequencing and analysis were restricted to the TCR beta chain. Peripheral blood alone was examined, since thyroid tissue, which constituted the primary lesion, could not be accessed.

The time point label for this specimen denotes: newly diagnosed GD, antithyroid drugs for less than 3 months. For both TCR sequencing and RNA sequencing, RNA was extracted from PBMCs in TRIzol. The diagnosis of Graves' disease followed American Thyroid Association guidelines. Patients for the study were recruited at an endocrinology department in Xi'an, China. Each patient gave about 8.1 milliliters of peripheral blood, collected in an EDTA anticoagulant tube. Ficoll Paque Plus density gradient separation was used to isolate PBMCs, and no additional T cell sorting was done. An Agilent 2100 Bioanalyzer and agarose gel were used to check RNA quality, and a NanoDrop 2000 was used to measure RNA concentration. Germline trimming amounts to 3 bases on V and 2 bases on J, with 10 as the count of junction bases outside the gene matches. The CDR3 covers 16 residues, taking in both the cysteine and the phenylalanine. The read is trimmed to its CDR3 DNA, 48 bases read in frame from base 1. From the germline V gene (reference sequence), CDR1 is DFQATT and CDR2 is SNEGSKA.

To prepare the library, multiplex PCR was applied. Instrument on record: Illumina HiSeq 4000. iRepertoire HTBI primers and Arm-PCR amplification of CDR3 regions were used to construct TCR beta libraries. PCR products were gel purified before sequencing. The study's own analysis went as follows. Gene usage analysis of CDR3 amino acid clonotypes relied on the 62 TRBV and about 15 TRBJ segments identified across samples. COPE and FqMerger were used to merge filtered high-quality paired reads into contigs. Contigs were aligned with BLAST to IMGT TRBV, TRBD and TRBJ reference genes, and CDR3 was defined per IMGT. Any clonotype with a frequency above 0.1% was counted as a highly expanded clone. Shannon entropy was used to measure repertoire diversity, and the Gini coefficient was used to measure V-J evenness. Clonotypes shared by more than one individual were considered public. TCRdb handled the public reads itself, with Q25 trimming in fastp and clone calling in MiXCR, and kept productive beta chains. CDR3 protein duplicates are merged, each entry listing the most common genes and DNA. TCRdb's processing, not the study's, gives the V and J calls here. The sample profile shows some 450,000 distinct CDR3 sequences; about 15% of them were found once. The ten largest clones capture about 10% of the sample.

The data were also submitted as part of a second study, on T cells in Graves' hyperthyroidism and ophthalmopathy. The second publication reports: Stable Graves' hyperthyroidism was defined as no progression to ophthalmopathy during 18 months of follow-up. The hyperthyroidism patients were between 18 and 65 years old and newly diagnosed, with a disease duration of less than 2 months. Patients with uncontrolled infections, other autoimmune diseases, pregnancy or lactation were excluded. Diagnoses relied on clinical symptoms, serum thyroxine and TRAb, thyroid ultrasound and orbital computed tomography. The first round of RT-PCR for the TCR CDR3 was performed with the HTBI primer set and the Qiagen OneStep RT-PCR kit. Blood samples also contained most of the expanded thyroid clonotypes (frequency above 0.001), which suggests that blood repertoires may reflect thyroid immune responses. A 13 V-J signature model separated ophthalmopathy from stable hyperthyroidism, with around 88% sensitivity and 81.08% specificity in cross-validation and 80%/75% in testing. In validation, the model predicted progression to ophthalmopathy with 60% to 71% sensitivity and roughly 75% specificity, a median of around 6.6 months before onset. A discovery cohort of approximately 97 patients, about 40 with Graves' ophthalmopathy and approximately 55 with stable Graves' hyperthyroidism, was used to find distinguishing TCR V-J signatures. An independent validation cohort of around 19 hyperthyroidism patients and about 16 patients who later progressed to ophthalmopathy tested prospective prediction of ophthalmopathy. For training and testing, the 100 or so patients in the discovery cohort were randomly divided in a 7:3 ratio. In addition, the study compared T-cell repertoires in thyroid tissue and in blood from several Graves' hyperthyroidism patients. After blood sampling, hyperthyroidism patients were treated with methimazole at a starting dose of 30 mg daily, and ophthalmopathy patients were treated with high-dose intravenous methylprednisolone. Libraries were constructed in a second round of multiplex PCR, after which size selection and purification were performed. Paired-end sequencing of the libraries was performed with 100 bp reads on an Illumina HiSeq2000. SOAPnuke was used to process the raw data, removing reads that contained adapters or uncalled bases, had a mean Phred below 15, or lacked an exact match to the constant primer or identifier. High-quality paired reads were merged using COPE v1.2.5, and each unique nucleotide sequence was defined as a clonotype. MiTCR v1.1 was used to align clonotypes to the IMGT TRBV, TRBD and TRBJ reference segments. The analysis included only V-J combinations with a frequency above 0.0001, which together covered roughly 99% of the repertoires. The TCS score was defined as the ratio of F50 (clonal expansion) to E x V (chaos), calculated using BLOSUM62-based TCRdist between CDR3 peptides within each V-J. Welch's t-statistics and random forest reduced around 510 V-J features to around 14, which were used in a naive Bayes classifier (R e1071). Sample size was not statistically predetermined, and investigators were not blinded to group allocation. The paper describes TCR Vbeta CDR3 sequencing of fewer than 150 peripheral blood samples, made up of some 42 ophthalmopathy patients, 70 to 75 hyperthyroidism patients and 17 progressor patients.

The chain is made from TRBV20-1 and TRBJ2-7, with 10 bases in between that match TRBD2. The clonotype comes from a woman aged 25-40 years with Graves disease. Donor details come from another sample of the same person, matched by shared clones. This specimen consisted of peripheral blood mononuclear cells (PBMCs), obtained at new diagnosis, from a patient treated with antithyroid drugs. The CDR3 loop reads CSARDHRTSGPYEQYF. In nucleotides, the sequence is TGCAGTGCTAGGGACCATCGGACTAGCGGACCCTACGAGCAGTACTTC.